What follows are 27 T cell receptor beta chains derived from one specimen sequenced in a study of shared clonotypes between healthy human individuals. Measured with immunoSEQ multiplex PCR; TCRdb has only the in-frame clones, and not every one. The sample gives approximately 2,000,000 clones, roughly 93% of which show up once; more than 1.5% is in the top ten. Selected positively for CCR7 and CD45RO-negative, naive CD8 cells excluded terminally differentiated effector memory CD45RA+ cells. Sequencing was carried out using naive CD8+ T cells from PBMCs. These receptors were collected from a man younger than 30 in good health. Some clones in this sample may be carry-over from other donors' samples.

The V call is TRBV7-9, the J call TRBJ1-1; D is perhaps TRBD1 (6 bases). Germline V CDR1 and CDR2: SEHNR, FQNEAQ (reference sequence). Trimming took 5 bases from V and 8 from J, leaving 15 bases between them. This CDR3 has 13 residues. The CDR3 nucleotides are TGTGCCAGCAGCACAACAGGGTCCCGAGAAGCTTTCTTT. Translating it yields CASSTTGSREAFF.

As regards this clone: Different DNA sequences within this sample yield the same CDR3. DNA for the CDR3: TGTGCCAGCAGTCTCCGGGGACAGGGTATATACGAGCAGTACTTC. Its protein is CASSLRGQGIYEQYF. V and J are TRBV27 and TRBJ2-7, with 9 bases matching TRBD1. V gave up 5 bases and J gave up 4 bases; unmatched junction bases: 9. Looked up from germline, CDR1 is MNHEY and CDR2 is SMNVEV (reference sequence). The CDR3 spans 15 residues.

The chain links TRBV11-1 to TRBJ2-5; 7 bases are shared with TRBD1. This CDR3 comprises 14 residues. The germline CDR1 and CDR2 sequences are SGHAT and FQDESV (reference sequence). V lost 4 bases to trimming and J lost 2 bases; unmatched junction nucleotides: 4. This chain's CDR3 is CASSSTGSQETQYF. CDR3 sequence (DNA): TGTGCCAGCAGCTCGACAGGGAGTCAAGAGACCCAGTACTTC.

The genes are TRBV7-9 and TRBJ1-2; 8 nucleotides line up with TRBD1. Per the germline V gene, CDR1 is SEHNR and CDR2 is FQNEAQ (reference sequence). The V and J ends lost 0 bases and 6 bases, in that order; junction bases with no gene match: 3. CDR3 length: 14 residues. The CDR3 region is CASSLANRGDGYTF. In nucleotides, the CDR3 is TGTGCCAGCAGCTTAGCAAACAGGGGGGATGGCTACACCTTC.

This chain joins TRBV4-1 and TRBJ2-1; D gene uncertain. This CDR3 has 14 residues. Trimming took 0 bases from V and 4 from J, leaving 7 bases between them. Germline lookup yields CDR1 MGHRA and CDR2 YSYEKL. The CDR3 DNA reads TGCGCCAGCAGCCAAGATGTCAGTTACAATGAGCAGTTCTTC. It translates to CASSQDVSYNEQFF.

The chain employs TRBV6-1 and TRBJ2-5; the D gene is possibly TRBD1 (5 bases). The V and J ends lost 6 bases and 4 bases respectively, with 15 bases between them. From germline, CDR1 is MNHNS and CDR2 SASEGT. This CDR3 contains 14 residues. The CDR3 DNA sequence: TGTGCCAGCAGAAAGACAGTGGTTCGAGAGACCCAGTACTTC. Amino acid sequence: CASRKTVVRETQYF.

This chain connects TRBV28 to TRBJ2-7, with a possible D match to TRBD1 (5 bases). V was trimmed by 5 bases and J by 1 base, leaving 18 bases between them. The germline gives CDR1 MDHEN, CDR2 SYDVKM. This CDR3 contains 16 residues. CDR3 loop: CASSPLGVGFSYEQYF. The CDR3 DNA sequence: TGTGCCAGCAGTCCCCTAGGGGTCGGTTTTTCCTACGAGCAGTACTTC.

This chain links TRBV28 with TRBJ1-4, with TRBD1 matching over 7 bases. This CDR3 comprises 14 residues. Trimming at V came to 5 bases and at J to 6 bases, leaving 6 bases not matched to a gene. From germline, CDR1 is MDHEN and CDR2 SYDVKM. The CDR3 DNA sequence: TGTGCCAGCAGTGTCGGGACAGTTGATGAAAAACTGTTTTTT. It is translated as CASSVGTVDEKLFF.

V is TRBV19 and J is TRBJ1-1; tentative D call: TRBD1 (5 bases). Germline CDR1 is LNHDA and CDR2 is SQIVND (reference sequence). V was shortened by 0 bases and J by 0 bases, with 17 bases between the two germline ends. The CDR3 sequence is 18 residues long. This CDR3 reads CASSIDRRRGTMNTEAFF. In nucleotides, the CDR3 is TGTGCCAGTAGTATAGATCGACGGCGGGGGACCATGAACACTGAAGCTTTCTTT.

The rearrangement joins TRBV28 to TRBJ2-7; 9 nucleotides agree with TRBD1. The trim removed 7 bases at V and 7 bases at J, leaving 8 bases unmatched. This CDR3 has 13 residues. The germline V gene encodes CDR1 MDHEN and CDR2 SYDVKM. CDR3 DNA sequence: TGTGCCAGCACTACGGACAGGGGATTTGAGCAGTACTTC. Protein sequence: CASTTDRGFEQYF.

This chain joins TRBV4-1 and TRBJ2-1; 15 bases agree with TRBD2. The length of the CDR3 is 16 residues. After removal of 1 base from V and 9 bases from J, the junction contained 4 bases not matched to a gene. CDR1 and CDR2 (germline): MGHRA, YSYEKL. The CDR3 DNA follows: TGCGCCAGCAGCCAAGGGACTAGCGGGAGGGCCACTGAGCAGTTCTTC. This sequence encodes CASSQGTSGRATEQFF.

The rearrangement joins TRBV19 to TRBJ2-7; maybe TRBD2 (5 bases). This CDR3 has 14 amino acids. Looked up from germline, CDR1 is LNHDA and CDR2 is SQIVND (reference sequence). V shed 3 bases and J shed 1 base, with 10 bases lying between them. The CDR3 loop reads CASSMAGDSYEQYF. The CDR3 DNA sequence: TGTGCCAGTAGTATGGCGGGCGATTCCTACGAGCAGTACTTC.

The chain couples TRBV7-9 to TRBJ1-2; a possible D gene is TRBD1 (5 bases). CDR1 and CDR2 from the germline V gene are SEHNR and FQNEAQ (reference sequence). V shed 1 base and J shed 5 bases, with 11 bases lying between them. The CDR3 runs to 14 residues. The CDR3 loop reads CASSLGVRQYGYTF. The CDR3 DNA reads TGTGCCAGCAGCTTAGGGGTACGACAGTATGGCTACACCTTC. Full variable domain (outside the CDR3, taken from reference TRBV7-9 and TRBJ1-2): DTGVSQNPRHKITKRGQNVTFRCDPISEHNRLYWYRQTLGQGPEFLTYFQNEAQLEKSRLLSDRFSAERPKGSFSTLEIQRTEQGDSAMYLCASSLGVRQYGYTFGSGTRLTVV.

J is TRBJ2-7 and V is TRBV29-1; a possible D gene is TRBD2 (6 bases). The V gene's germline CDR1 is SQVTM and CDR2 ANQGSEA. The length of the CDR3 is 14 residues. V lost 4 bases to trimming and J lost 1 base, with 14 bases between them. CDR3 in amino acids: CSVVLARGSYEQYF. The CDR3 DNA follows: TGCAGCGTTGTACTAGCCCGCGGTTCCTACGAGCAGTACTTC.

This chain uses TRBV9 with TRBJ2-2; no clear D. The CDR3 loop spans 16 amino acids. V gave up 3 bases and J gave up 4 bases, with 16 bases separating them. CDR1 SGDLS and CDR2 YYNGEE come from the germline V gene. CDR3 coding DNA: TGTGCCAGCAGCGCCTTACAACGATGGAGCACCGGGGAGCTGTTTTTT. Amino acid sequence: CASSALQRWSTGELFF.

V and J are TRBV9 and TRBJ2-7; D is possibly TRBD1 or TRBD2 (5 bases each). In germline, CDR1 is SGDLS, CDR2 YYNGEE. This CDR3 spans 16 amino acids. Trimming shortened V by 0 bases and J by 0 bases, and 13 bases separated the two germline ends. CDR3 region: CASSVGWDLSSYEQYF. The DNA for the CDR3 is TGTGCCAGCAGCGTAGGGTGGGACCTCAGCTCCTACGAGCAGTACTTC.

This clone was observed once. The chain has TRBV13 and TRBJ2-5, with 8 nucleotides matching TRBD2. This CDR3 is 14 amino acids long. Per germline, CDR1 PRHDT and CDR2 FYEKMQ (reference sequence). The ends lost 5 bases at V and 6 bases at J; junction bases unmatched: 8. The DNA for the CDR3 is TGTGCCAGCAGCCCACGGGGGGGGAGAAAGACCCAGTACTTC. As protein: CASSPRGGRKTQYF. The variable domain in full, completed from reference TRBV13 and TRBJ2-5, reads AAGVIQSPRHLIKEKRETATLKCYPIPRHDTVYWYQQGPGQDPQFLISFYEKMQSDKGSIPDRFSAQQFSDYHSELNMSSLELGDSALYFCASSPRGGRKTQYFGPGTRLLVL.

In regard to this clone: This specimen includes other DNA sequences encoding the same CDR3. The chain is built from TRBV25-1 and TRBJ1-2, with a tentative D call TRBD1 (5 bases). Between the trimmed V and J ends, which lost 3 bases and 4 bases, there was a span of 6 bases. Looked up from germline, CDR1 is MGHDK and CDR2 is SYGVNS. The CDR3 totals 12 residues. The DNA of the CDR3 is TGTGCCAGCAGTGAGGGACTCTATGGCTACACCTTC. It is translated as CASSEGLYGYTF.

The chain couples TRBV11-2 to TRBJ1-1; D is uncertain. V lost 6 bases to trimming and J lost 2 bases, with 4 bases between them. CDR3 length equals 11 residues. The germline gives CDR1 SGHAT, CDR2 FQNNGV. The CDR3 is CASSENTEAFF. As DNA, the CDR3 is TGTGCCAGCAGTGAAAACACTGAAGCTTTCTTT.

This rearrangement joins TRBV13 to TRBJ2-3; the D is unclear. This CDR3 region has 15 residues. Germline CDR1 PRHDT, CDR2 FYEKMQ (reference sequence). Trimming pared 3 bases from V and 2 bases from J, leaving 12 bases between. The CDR3 DNA is TGTGCCAGCAGCTTTACGACGATGTCCACAGATACGCAGTATTTT. This codes for CASSFTTMSTDTQYF.

This clone has a single count. The gene calls are TRBV28 and TRBJ2-3; D is perhaps TRBD1 or TRBD2 (5 bases each). With 6 bases removed from V and 2 bases from J, the gap between germline ends came to 15 bases. The CDR3 runs 15 residues. The germline V gene has CDR1 MDHEN and CDR2 SYDVKM. CDR3 DNA: TGTGCCAGCAGCTTCGGGACGGACGACACAGATACGCAGTATTTT. This codes for CASSFGTDDTDTQYF.

The chain carries TRBV7-9 and TRBJ2-7; 9 nucleotides line up with TRBD1. J gave up 3 bases and V 7 bases, and 7 bases lay outside the gene matches. CDR3 length equals 14 residues. Germline V gene lookup returns CDR1 SEHNR and CDR2 FQNEAQ (reference sequence). This CDR3 is CASTSPGQGYEQYF. In nucleotides, the CDR3 is TGTGCCAGCACCTCCCCGGGACAGGGCTACGAGCAGTACTTC.

The V gene is TRBV28, the J gene TRBJ2-3; TRBD2 agrees at 10 bases. V was clipped by 2 bases and J by 4 bases; unmatched bases: 9. Germline V gene data show CDR1 as MDHEN and CDR2 as SYDVKM. This CDR3 spans 17 amino acids. The CDR3 protein is CASSLLLAGEGSDTQYF. CDR3 DNA sequence: TGTGCCAGCAGTTTACTGCTAGCGGGAGAGGGGTCAGATACGCAGTATTTT.

For this clone: Other DNA sequences in the same sample also yield this CDR3. V is TRBV4-3 and J is TRBJ2-7; D possibly corresponds to TRBD1 (6 bases). The germline V gene has CDR1 LGHNA and CDR2 YSLEER. Trimming took 1 base from V and 0 from J, leaving 10 bases between them. The CDR3 has 15 amino acids. CDR3 bases: TGCGCCAGCAGCCAAGCCAGGGGTAGCTCCTACGAGCAGTACTTC. Its translation: CASSQARGSSYEQYF.

The chain is built from TRBV6-6 and TRBJ2-1; no firm D call. The CDR3 runs to 12 residues. The V end lost 6 bases, the J end lost 9 bases, and 12 bases lay between the germline ends. The germline V gene has CDR1 MNHNY and CDR2 SVGAGI (reference sequence). In DNA form, the CDR3 reads TGTGCCAGCAGCGACCGATCAGGTGAGCAGTTCTTC. Amino acid sequence: CASSDRSGEQFF.

The V call is TRBV19, the J call TRBJ1-1; D is ambiguous. V was pared by 6 bases and J by 1 base, with 15 bases between. The CDR3 has 15 amino acids. The germline V gene encodes CDR1 LNHDA and CDR2 SQIVND (reference sequence). The CDR3 nucleotides read TGTGCCAGTAGGCCCATGGCGGCCGGGAACACTGAAGCTTTCTTT. This translates into CASRPMAAGNTEAFF.

The count of this clone is one. The chain couples TRBV27 to TRBJ1-1, with D maybe TRBD1 (5 bases). The CDR3 length is 13 residues. The germline V and J ends were trimmed by 3 bases and 4 bases, with 9 bases remaining between them. The germline gives CDR1 MNHEY, CDR2 SMNVEV (reference sequence). Here the CDR3 reads CASSFGRATEAFF. In DNA form, the CDR3 reads TGTGCCAGCAGTTTCGGCAGGGCCACTGAAGCTTTCTTT.